A selection of T cell receptor beta chains follows, all from one sample in a study of T cell responses to AZD1222 COVID-19 vaccine. Assay used: immunoSEQ multiplex PCR; TCRdb lists only in-frame clones, some missing. The repertoire includes over 100,000 clones, 90% of them detected once, and 6.5% to 8.5% sits in the top ten. The sample consisted of peripheral blood, taken on day 0 of AZD1222 vaccination. The receptors shown here come from an adult in good health. Both conserved end residues are part of each CDR3. The D gene is left open where the match is weak. Some rows have no size entry. The others give once, few or many, or a class for an expanded clone.

-	TRBV5-1	TRBD1	TRBJ1-2	TGCGCCAGCAGCTTGGAGGGACAGGGGACCTATGGCTACACCTTC	CASSLEGQGTYGYTF
-	TRBV4-3	-	TRBJ1-2	TGCGCCAGCAGCCAACGCCACAGGCAGATTTATGGCTACACCTTC	CASSQRHRQIYGYTF
-	TRBV10-3	TRBD2	TRBJ2-1	TGTGCCATCAGTGACCCCCCCTTGCTAGGGACTAGCGGGGATTATAAGGTCATTGAGCAGTTCTTC	CAISDPPLLGTSGDYKVIEQFF
-	TRBV19	TRBD1	TRBJ2-3	TGTGCCAGTAGTCCGGGACAGACAGATACGCAGTATTTT	CASSPGQTDTQYF
-	TRBV5-1	-	TRBJ2-3	TGCGCCAGCAGATGGGGGGAGGATACGCAGTATTTT	CASRWGEDTQYF
-	TRBV2	-	TRBJ1-1	TGTGCCAGCAGGGGCTCGATGAACACTGAAGCTTTCTTT	CASRGSMNTEAFF
-	TRBV15	-	TRBJ2-4	TGTGCCACCAGCAGATCGACAGATCCAAGCCAGGGCATTCAGTACTTC	CATSRSTDPSQGIQYF
-	TRBV29-1	TRBD1	TRBJ1-4	TGCAGCGTCCGGACAGGGATTGGTGAAAAACTGTTTTTT	CSVRTGIGEKLFF
-	TRBV9	-	TRBJ1-3	TGTGCCAGCAGCGTCACAGGCAAAACTGGAAACACCATATATTTT	CASSVTGKTGNTIYF
-	TRBV11-2	-	TRBJ1-2	TGTGCCAGCAGTGCAGGGGATGGCTACACCTTC	CASSAGDGYTF
-	TRBV5-1	TRBD2	TRBJ2-1	TGCGCCAGCAGCCTACCACTAGCGGGGGGGCGGAATGAGCAGTTCTTC	CASSLPLAGGRNEQFF
-	TRBV10-1	-	TRBJ1-1	TGCGCCAGCAGTGAGCCGGGACAAGGAGCTTTCTTT	CASSEPGQGAFF
-	TRBV27	-	TRBJ1-1	TGTGCCAGCAGTCTCCGACCCGGGGGTGAAGCTTTCTTT	CASSLRPGGEAFF
-	TRBV28	TRBD1	TRBJ1-2	TGTGCCAGCAGCTCTCACGACAGGGGCTACAGAGGTGGCTACACCTTC	CASSSHDRGYRGGYTF
-	TRBV6-5	TRBD1	TRBJ2-2	TGTGCCACCGAGACAGGGCATAAGGCCGGGGAGCTGTTTTTT	CATETGHKAGELFF
-	TRBV10-2	TRBD2	TRBJ2-3	TGCGCCAGCAGTGAGTCGCCTAGCGGGGTTACAGATACGCAGTATTTT	CASSESPSGVTDTQYF
-	TRBV12-3/TRBV12-4	-	TRBJ2-3	TGTGCCAGCAGTTCTTTAGGATTAGATACGCAGTATTTT	CASSSLGLDTQYF
once	TRBV5-1	-	TRBJ1-1	TGCGCCAGCAGCTTTACAGCCATGAACACTGAAGCTTTCTTT	CASSFTAMNTEAFF
-	TRBV5-4	-	TRBJ2-3	TGTGCCAGCAGACGGGGGGCCGGGTCAGATACGCAGTATTTT	CASRRGAGSDTQYF
-	TRBV6-2/TRBV6-3	-	TRBJ2-5	TGTGCCAGCAGTTACTCGATTATTCCGGGGGACATTGAAGAGACCCAGTACTTC	CASSYSIIPGDIEETQYF
-	TRBV3-1/TRBV3-2	-	TRBJ1-2	TGTGCCAGCAGCCAAGAGGAACTCCGTGCTAACTATGGCTACACCTTC	CASSQEELRANYGYTF
-	TRBV10-1	-	TRBJ2-7	TGCGCCAGCAGTGACCCACGGAACTCCTACGAGCAGTACTTC	CASSDPRNSYEQYF
-	TRBV20-1	-	TRBJ1-3	TGCAGTGCTAGTGGTTCTTCTGGAAACACCATATATTTT	CSASGSSGNTIYF
-	TRBV28	-	TRBJ2-7	TGTGCCAGCAGTTTCTTCAACAGGGCCCTAGGCGAGCAGTACTTC	CASSFFNRALGEQYF
once	TRBV6-2/TRBV6-3	TRBD2	TRBJ2-2	TGTGCCAGCAGTTACGGACTAGCTTTTGTCGGGGAGCTGTTTTTT	CASSYGLAFVGELFF
few	TRBV6-2/TRBV6-3	-	TRBJ1-2	TGTGCCAGCAGCTTGGCGACCGGGCCTACTGCTAACTATGGCTACACCTTC	CASSLATGPTANYGYTF
few	TRBV27	-	TRBJ1-5	TGTGCCAGCAGTAGGGGAATGGGCAATCAGCCCCAGCATTTT	CASSRGMGNQPQHF
-	TRBV5-8	TRBD1	TRBJ1-5	TGTGCCAGCAGCTTGGCGGGAGCAGGGGGACTGCCTAATCAGCCCCAGCATTTT	CASSLAGAGGLPNQPQHF
once	TRBV14	TRBD1	TRBJ1-5	TGTGCCAGCAGCCAAGAAAAGGGACAGAGCAATCAGCCCCAGCATTTT	CASSQEKGQSNQPQHF
once	TRBV6-6	TRBD1	TRBJ1-2	TGTGCCAGCAGTTACGGACAGGGCTACGACTATGGCTACACCTTC	CASSYGQGYDYGYTF
-	TRBV6-6	-	TRBJ1-4	TGTGCCAGTAACCCAACTAATGAAAAACTGTTTTTT	CASNPTNEKLFF
once	TRBV10-3	-	TRBJ2-1	TGTGCCATCACCAAGGGGGGCTCCTACAATGAGCAGTTCTTC	CAITKGGSYNEQFF